The source of this TCR beta chain is a study of STAT5B mutations in CD4+ large granular lymphocyte leukemia. The study, taken as a whole, reports: Compared with healthy controls (2/35), patient top clones favored TRBV06 (8/27). About a quarter of private leukemic clonotypes occurred rarely in other patients' non-leukemic repertoires.

Concerning this clone itself: Its specificity is not known.

The assay was run at survey level. The protocol was immunoSEQ multiplex PCR, while the TCRdb copy is restricted to in-frame clones and leaves out a portion. Of almost 20,000 clones listed, 70% to 85% were seen once; the top ten hold around 13%. The CDR3 has 18 amino acids. The germline CDR1 and CDR2 sequences are SGHAT and FQDESV (reference sequence). Trimming took 3 bases from V and 0 from J, leaving 15 bases between them. The V call is TRBV11-1, the J call TRBJ2-6, with D perhaps assigned TRBD1 or TRBD2 (5 bases each). The clonotype was recovered from a human donor in good health. The material sequenced was CD4+ T cells from blood buffy coats. The CDR3 DNA reads TGTGCCAGCAGCTTCCCGGGACCTCAAACCTCTGGGGCCAACGTCCTGACTTTC. Amino acid sequence: CASSFPGPQTSGANVLTF.